Listed below are T cell receptor beta chains from one sample, sequenced in a study of cytomegalovirus exposure and HLA in healthy donors. The assay was immunoSEQ multiplex PCR, and TCRdb's table has in-frame clones only and misses some. This sample yields 130,000 or so clones, of which 60% to 75% are seen a single time; roughly 3% belongs to the top ten. Source material: PBMCs. Receptors were obtained from a woman aged 40 to 50 in good health and CMV-seropositive. Each CDR3 is given with its conserved first and last residue. The D gene is left open where the match is weak. Clone size appears in some rows only: once, few, many, or a class for an expanded clone.

v_gene: TRBV29-1
d_gene: NA
j_gene: TRBJ1-4
abundance: few
CDR3aa: CSVQFSGEKLFF
CDR3nt: TGCAGCGTGCAGTTTTCAGGGGAAAAACTGTTTTTT

v_gene: TRBV19
d_gene: NA
j_gene: TRBJ2-7
abundance: NA
CDR3aa: CASSIRQGVHEQYF
CDR3nt: TGTGCCAGTAGTATCCGGCAGGGTGTCCACGAGCAGTACTTC

v_gene: TRBV27
d_gene: TRBD1
j_gene: TRBJ1-2
abundance: NA
CDR3aa: CASSLGQGGGYTF
CDR3nt: TGTGCCAGCAGTCTCGGACAGGGGGGCGGCTACACCTTC

v_gene: TRBV27
d_gene: NA
j_gene: TRBJ2-2
abundance: NA
CDR3aa: CASSLSAYNTGELFF
CDR3nt: TGTGCCAGCAGTTTATCGGCATATAACACCGGGGAGCTGTTTTTT

v_gene: TRBV14
d_gene: NA
j_gene: TRBJ1-1
abundance: NA
CDR3aa: CASSPTGGGGTEAFF
CDR3nt: TGTGCCAGCAGCCCGACGGGGGGGGGAGGTACTGAAGCTTTCTTT

v_gene: TRBV28
d_gene: NA
j_gene: TRBJ2-5
abundance: NA
CDR3aa: CASSSSGTALETQYF
CDR3nt: TGTGCCAGCAGCTCATCTGGGACTGCGCTCGAGACCCAGTACTTC

v_gene: TRBV4-1
d_gene: NA
j_gene: TRBJ2-7
abundance: once
CDR3aa: CASSPAPLDDEQYF
CDR3nt: TGCGCCAGCAGTCCGGCTCCGCTAGACGACGAGCAGTACTTC

v_gene: TRBV9
d_gene: TRBD1
j_gene: TRBJ1-4
abundance: NA
CDR3aa: CASSVGDSSGGEKLFF
CDR3nt: TGTGCCAGCAGCGTAGGGGACAGCTCCGGCGGTGAAAAACTGTTTTTT

v_gene: TRBV5-4
d_gene: TRBD2
j_gene: TRBJ2-1
abundance: NA
CDR3aa: CASSSATSGGSYNEQFF
CDR3nt: TGTGCCAGCAGCTCTGCGACTAGCGGGGGGTCCTACAATGAGCAGTTCTTC

v_gene: TRBV9
d_gene: TRBD2
j_gene: TRBJ2-2
abundance: once
CDR3aa: CASSATSGGAGELFF
CDR3nt: TGTGCCAGCAGCGCAACTAGCGGGGGGGCCGGGGAGCTGTTTTTT

v_gene: TRBV7-9
d_gene: NA
j_gene: TRBJ2-5
abundance: NA
CDR3aa: CSSSFLQETQYF
CDR3nt: TGTTCCAGCAGCTTCTTGCAAGAGACCCAGTACTTC

v_gene: TRBV4-1
d_gene: TRBD1
j_gene: TRBJ2-7
abundance: NA
CDR3aa: CASSQDPGQGAYEQYF
CDR3nt: TGCGCCAGCAGCCAAGATCCGGGACAGGGGGCTTACGAGCAGTACTTC

v_gene: TRBV6-5
d_gene: NA
j_gene: TRBJ1-2
abundance: NA
CDR3aa: CASSYGQASNYGYTF
CDR3nt: TGTGCCAGCAGTTACGGGCAGGCTTCTAACTATGGCTACACCTTC

v_gene: TRBV2
d_gene: NA
j_gene: TRBJ1-2
abundance: NA
CDR3aa: CASMEPGDYGYTF
CDR3nt: TGTGCCAGCATGGAGCCGGGGGACTATGGCTACACCTTC

v_gene: TRBV11-3
d_gene: NA
j_gene: TRBJ1-1
abundance: once
CDR3aa: CASSTGTQNTEAFF
CDR3nt: TGTGCCAGCAGCACCGGGACACAGAACACTGAAGCTTTCTTT

v_gene: TRBV5-5
d_gene: NA
j_gene: TRBJ2-3
abundance: NA
CDR3aa: CASSHSDSPDTQYF
CDR3nt: TGTGCCAGCAGCCACTCCGACTCTCCAGATACGCAGTATTTT

v_gene: TRBV6-5
d_gene: NA
j_gene: TRBJ2-2
abundance: NA
CDR3aa: CASRTRGINTGELFF
CDR3nt: TGTGCCAGCAGAACTCGGGGGATTAACACCGGGGAGCTGTTTTTT

v_gene: TRBV19
d_gene: NA
j_gene: TRBJ2-7
abundance: NA
CDR3aa: CASRLVWPNPGHRSLCEQYF
CDR3nt: TGTGCCAGTAGGTTAGTGTGGCCGAATCCGGGACATCGGTCTTTGTGTGAGCAGTACTTC

v_gene: TRBV9
d_gene: TRBD2
j_gene: TRBJ2-1
abundance: NA
CDR3aa: CASSMTSGRSYNEQFF
CDR3nt: TGTGCCAGCAGCATGACTAGCGGGAGATCCTACAATGAGCAGTTCTTC

v_gene: TRBV27
d_gene: TRBD1
j_gene: TRBJ1-5
abundance: once
CDR3aa: CASSPDRARQPQHF
CDR3nt: TGTGCCAGCAGTCCGGACAGGGCACGTCAGCCCCAGCATTTT

v_gene: TRBV9
d_gene: TRBD2
j_gene: TRBJ2-7
abundance: NA
CDR3aa: CASSVGPSGIVHEQYF
CDR3nt: TGTGCCAGCAGCGTAGGTCCTAGCGGGATCGTCCACGAGCAGTACTTC

v_gene: TRBV5-6
d_gene: TRBD1
j_gene: TRBJ2-4
abundance: NA
CDR3aa: CASSLGPSQGVIQYF
CDR3nt: TGTGCCAGCAGCTTGGGGCCTAGTCAGGGGGTAATTCAGTACTTC

v_gene: TRBV10-2
d_gene: NA
j_gene: TRBJ2-7
abundance: NA
CDR3aa: CASSEAIGGYEQYF
CDR3nt: TGCGCCAGCAGTGAGGCGATAGGGGGCTACGAGCAGTACTTC

v_gene: TRBV5-1
d_gene: TRBD2
j_gene: TRBJ2-5
abundance: NA
CDR3aa: CACGGGGRNIMETQYF
CDR3nt: TGCGCCTGCGGAGGCGGGGGGCGCAATATCATGGAGACCCAGTACTTC

v_gene: TRBV6-5
d_gene: NA
j_gene: TRBJ1-1
abundance: NA
CDR3aa: CASSDGGKSEAFF
CDR3nt: TGTGCCAGCAGTGACGGGGGGAAGTCTGAAGCTTTCTTT

v_gene: TRBV28
d_gene: NA
j_gene: TRBJ2-7
abundance: NA
CDR3aa: CASKDTGTSYEQYF
CDR3nt: TGTGCCAGCAAGGACACAGGGACCTCCTACGAGCAGTACTTC

v_gene: TRBV6-5
d_gene: NA
j_gene: TRBJ2-7
abundance: NA
CDR3aa: CASSYSPGVGEQYF
CDR3nt: TGTGCCAGCAGTTACTCTCCAGGGGTAGGTGAGCAGTACTTC

v_gene: TRBV5-1
d_gene: TRBD1
j_gene: TRBJ1-4
abundance: NA
CDR3aa: CASSPLDRGRANEKLFF
CDR3nt: TGCGCCAGCAGCCCCCTGGACAGGGGAAGGGCAAATGAAAAACTGTTTTTT

v_gene: TRBV29-1
d_gene: TRBD1
j_gene: TRBJ1-2
abundance: few
CDR3aa: CSVEDPQDRADYGYTF
CDR3nt: TGCAGCGTTGAAGATCCTCAGGACAGGGCCGACTATGGCTACACCTTC

v_gene: TRBV10-3
d_gene: NA
j_gene: TRBJ2-1
abundance: NA
CDR3aa: CAISTGSGSYNEQFF
CDR3nt: TGTGCCATCAGTACAGGGAGTGGCTCCTACAATGAGCAGTTCTTC

v_gene: TRBV9
d_gene: TRBD2
j_gene: TRBJ2-3
abundance: NA
CDR3aa: CASSVGTSGTDTQYF
CDR3nt: TGTGCCAGCAGCGTCGGGACTAGCGGCACAGATACGCAGTATTTT

v_gene: TRBV7-9
d_gene: TRBD1
j_gene: TRBJ2-1
abundance: NA
CDR3aa: CASSVTGTGMYNEQFF
CDR3nt: TGTGCCAGCAGCGTAACCGGGACAGGGATGTACAATGAGCAGTTCTTC

v_gene: TRBV2
d_gene: NA
j_gene: TRBJ1-4
abundance: NA
CDR3aa: CASRRWGGAFSVNEKLFF
CDR3nt: TGTGCCAGCAGGCGGTGGGGAGGGGCATTCTCGGTTAATGAAAAACTGTTTTTT

v_gene: TRBV30
d_gene: NA
j_gene: TRBJ2-7
abundance: NA
CDR3aa: CAWSVTTAYEQYF
CDR3nt: TGTGCCTGGAGTGTAACGACAGCCTACGAGCAGTACTTC

v_gene: TRBV4-3
d_gene: NA
j_gene: TRBJ2-2
abundance: few
CDR3aa: CASSQDLRNTGELFF
CDR3nt: TGCGCCAGCAGCCAAGATCTCAGGAACACCGGGGAGCTGTTTTTT

v_gene: TRBV28
d_gene: TRBD1
j_gene: TRBJ2-3
abundance: NA
CDR3aa: CASSFDRVTDTQYF
CDR3nt: TGTGCCAGCAGTTTTGACAGGGTAACAGATACGCAGTATTTT

v_gene: TRBV29-1
d_gene: NA
j_gene: TRBJ1-4
abundance: few
CDR3aa: CSVAGGLASNEKLFF
CDR3nt: TGCAGCGTTGCGGGGGGGTTAGCAAGTAATGAAAAACTGTTTTTT

v_gene: TRBV5-4
d_gene: TRBD2
j_gene: TRBJ2-7
abundance: NA
CDR3aa: CASSPRTSGGDEQYF
CDR3nt: TGTGCCAGCAGCCCGCGGACTAGCGGGGGCGACGAGCAGTACTTC

v_gene: TRBV7-9
d_gene: TRBD2
j_gene: TRBJ2-1
abundance: few
CDR3aa: CASSLNLAGFNEQFF
CDR3nt: TGTGCCAGCAGCTTAAATCTAGCGGGATTCAATGAGCAGTTCTTC

v_gene: TRBV5-1
d_gene: TRBD1
j_gene: TRBJ2-5
abundance: NA
CDR3aa: CASSLRSPDRGGAQETQYF
CDR3nt: TGCGCCAGCAGCTTGAGGTCCCCGGACAGGGGAGGAGCGCAAGAGACCCAGTACTTC